This T cell receptor (beta chain) is drawn from a study of T cell responses to AZD1222 COVID-19 vaccine. In regard to this clone: Its target is not known.

Sequencing used immunoSEQ multiplex PCR; TCRdb keeps in-frame clones, though not all of them. This table holds 120,000 to 150,000 clones, about 93% found once. Deletions cut 0 bases from V and 7 bases from J, with 14 bases between. The germline V gene has CDR1 SGDLS and CDR2 YYNGEE. The CDR3 runs 15 residues. General study findings and limits: As reported, nearly half of all spike-specific TCRs target variant regions that are unmutated. The study identified only five to seven AZD1222 recipients as seropositive at baseline. It should be noted that donors were predominantly white British and more often female, and clonal diversity was possibly underestimated.

The sequence came from an adult in good health. The sample was peripheral blood, taken on day 0 of AZD1222 vaccination. The rearrangement joins TRBV9 to TRBJ2-1; a weak D match, TRBD1 (8 bases). The CDR3 protein is CASSVGGGQANEQFF. CDR3 coding DNA: TGTGCCAGCAGCGTAGGCGGGGGACAGGCAAATGAGCAGTTCTTC.